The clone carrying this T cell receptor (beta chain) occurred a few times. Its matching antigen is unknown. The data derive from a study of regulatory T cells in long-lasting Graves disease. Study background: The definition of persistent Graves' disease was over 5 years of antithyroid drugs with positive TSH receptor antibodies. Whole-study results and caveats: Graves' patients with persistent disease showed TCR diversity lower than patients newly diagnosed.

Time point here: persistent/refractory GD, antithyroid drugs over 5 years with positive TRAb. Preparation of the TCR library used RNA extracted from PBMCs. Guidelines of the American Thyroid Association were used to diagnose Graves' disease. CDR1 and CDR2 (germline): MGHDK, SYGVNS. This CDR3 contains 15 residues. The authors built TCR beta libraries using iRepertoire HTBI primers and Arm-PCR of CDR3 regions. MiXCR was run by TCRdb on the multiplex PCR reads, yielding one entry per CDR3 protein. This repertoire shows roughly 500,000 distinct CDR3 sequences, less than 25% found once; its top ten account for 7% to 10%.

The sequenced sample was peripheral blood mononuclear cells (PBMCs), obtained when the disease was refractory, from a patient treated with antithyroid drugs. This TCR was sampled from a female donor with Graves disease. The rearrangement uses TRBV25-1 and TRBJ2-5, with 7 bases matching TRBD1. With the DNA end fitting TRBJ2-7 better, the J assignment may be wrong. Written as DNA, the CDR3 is TGTGCCAGCAGTGAAGTTCGACAGGGTGGGTACGAGCAGTACTTC. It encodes CASSEVRQGGYEQYF.